Listed here are 26 T cell receptor beta chains from one sample, sequenced in a study of blood T cell repertoires in COVID-19. Libraries were prepared by immunoSEQ multiplex PCR; TCRdb keeps only in-frame clonotypes and omits some of them. The sample shows 200,000 to 250,000 clones, just over 85% of them seen only once. The sequenced material came from peripheral blood. The receptors originated from a young man who had recovered from COVID-19.

This rearrangement joins TRBV18 to TRBJ1-1; D is ambiguous. Germline CDR1 KGHSH, CDR2 LQKENI. The CDR3 extends over 14 amino acids. The V end was cut by 6 bases, the J end by 2 bases, with 13 bases between. DNA for the CDR3: TGTGCCAGCTCCCAGGCCGCACGTAACACTGAAGCTTTCTTT. As protein: CASSQAARNTEAFF.

This clone appeared once. The chain employs TRBV6-1 and TRBJ2-7; 11 bases line up with TRBD1. Germline-derived CDR1 and CDR2 are MNHNS and SASEGT. The CDR3 has 16 residues. J gave up 1 base and V 2 bases, and 4 bases lay outside the gene matches. In DNA, the CDR3 is TGTGCCAGCAGTGAATGGGGGACAGGGGGTTCCTACGAGCAGTACTTC. Its protein product is CASSEWGTGGSYEQYF.

The gene calls are TRBV11-1 and TRBJ2-2, with 9 bases identical to TRBD2. V shed 5 bases and J 5 bases; nucleotides not matched to a gene: 9. CDR1 and CDR2 (germline): SGHAT, FQDESV (reference sequence). CDR3 size: 16 residues. The CDR3, as DNA: TGTGCCAGCAGCCCCCGCGGGACTAGCTTGACCGGGGAGCTGTTTTTT. Residues: CASSPRGTSLTGELFF. The whole variable domain, filled in from reference TRBV11-1 and TRBJ2-2, reads EAEVAQSPRYKITEKSQAVAFWCDPISGHATLYWYRQILGQGPELLVQFQDESVVDDSQLPKDRFSAERLKGVDSTLKIQPAELGDSAMYLCASSPRGTSLTGELFFGEGSRLTVL.

The genes are TRBV12-3 or TRBV12-4 and TRBJ2-2; maybe TRBD2 (5 bases). V was cut by 5 bases and J by 5 bases, with 6 bases left in between. The CDR3 spans 12 residues. The CDR3 DNA reads as TGTGCCAGCAGTCCGGGAACCGGGGAGCTGTTTTTT. This sequence encodes CASSPGTGELFF.

This clone was counted a single time. The rearrangement joins TRBV6-1 to TRBJ1-1; D is undetermined. Germline loops: CDR1 MNHNS, CDR2 SASEGT. The ends were cut back, 2 bases at V and 3 bases at J, with 4 bases in the middle. The CDR3 is 12 amino acids. The CDR3 DNA sequence: TGTGCCAGCAGTGAATTCGACACTGAAGCTTTCTTT. Amino acids: CASSEFDTEAFF.

This CDR3 is CASSPVAGGPPQYF. The DNA of the CDR3 is TGTGCCAGCTCACCAGTAGCGGGGGGTCCGCCCCAGTACTTC. The J gene is TRBJ2-5, the V gene TRBV18; 10 nucleotides agree with TRBD2. This CDR3 has 14 residues. The J segment lost 9 bases and the V segment lost 2 bases, leaving 6 bases of the junction unmatched. Per the germline V gene, CDR1 is KGHSH and CDR2 is LQKENI.

The chain links TRBV6-5 to TRBJ2-7, with 7 bases that match TRBD2. Trimming removed 7 bases from V and 2 bases from J; junction bases left unmatched: 8. The CDR3 extends over 14 amino acids. CDR1 and CDR2 (germline): MNHEY, SVGAGI. As DNA, the CDR3 is TGTGCCAGCACCCTTAGCGGGCTCCCCTACGAGCAGTACTTC. Encoded protein: CASTLSGLPYEQYF.

The chain employs TRBV27 and TRBJ2-5; 11 bases align to TRBD2. The junction had 6 bases not matched to a gene; V was cut back by 5 bases and J by 1 base. This CDR3 comprises 16 residues. Germline V gives CDR1 MNHEY, CDR2 SMNVEV (reference sequence). CDR3 nucleotide sequence: TGTGCCAGCAGTCCCCTAGCGGGGGGCCTCCAAGAGACCCAGTACTTC. Its translation is CASSPLAGGLQETQYF.

V and J are TRBV27 and TRBJ2-7, with 7 bases matching TRBD1. This CDR3 has 15 amino acids. CDR1 is MNHEY, CDR2 SMNVEV, per germline (reference sequence). J was trimmed by 0 bases and V by 4 bases; bases with no gene match: 6. CDR3 bases: TGTGCCAGCAGTTCAACAGGGGCCATCTCCTACGAGCAGTACTTC. Translating it yields CASSSTGAISYEQYF.

The chain recombines TRBV19 with TRBJ2-2; D might be TRBD2 (6 bases). Germline-derived CDR1 and CDR2 are LNHDA and SQIVND (reference sequence). This CDR3 contains 13 residues. Trimming cost V 7 bases and J 6 bases, with 12 bases left between them. CDR3: CASTFGGSGELFF. The CDR3 coding sequence is TGTGCCAGTACCTTTGGGGGGTCCGGGGAGCTGTTTTTT.

This chain joins TRBV3-1 (or the pseudogene TRBV3-2) and TRBJ2-7; TRBD1 matches 8 bases. The germline CDR1 and CDR2 sequences are LGHDT and YNNKEL (reference sequence). Germline trimming cut 3 bases from V and 1 base from J; bases unmatched to any gene: 5. There are 15 residues in the CDR3. This CDR3 is CASSHPGQGSYEQYF. For the CDR3, the DNA is TGTGCCAGCAGCCACCCCGGACAGGGATCCTACGAGCAGTACTTC.

This chain joins TRBV6-4 and TRBJ2-1; D might be TRBD1 (5 bases). The CDR3 runs 12 residues. Per germline, CDR1 MRHNA and CDR2 SNTAGT. Trimming pared 8 bases from V and 8 bases from J, leaving 13 bases between. The CDR3 loop reads CASSPGPDEQFF. The CDR3 DNA follows: TGTGCCAGCTCCCCAGGGCCGGATGAGCAGTTCTTC.

The chain employs TRBV6-5 and TRBJ2-5; maybe TRBD1 (6 bases). Germline CDR1 reads MNHEY; CDR2 reads SVGAGI. This CDR3 has 12 residues. The V gene lost 6 bases and the J gene lost 5 bases, with 10 bases spanning the gap. The CDR3 here is CASRQGPETQYF. As DNA, the CDR3 is TGTGCCAGCAGACAGGGACCTGAGACCCAGTACTTC.

The chain's CDR3 is CASPVSTIARDRGVCLKGYTF. CDR3 nucleotide sequence: TGTGCCAGCCCTGTGTCTACGATAGCGAGGGACAGGGGGGTTTGTTTGAAGGGCTACACCTTC. The chain couples TRBV21-1 to TRBJ1-2; the table's D call, TRBD1, has no DNA check behind it. TRBV21-1 has pseudogene status. The CDR3 spans 21 residues.

The chain is built from TRBV19 and TRBJ1-5; 10 nucleotides match TRBD1. V trimming: 7 bases; J trimming: 5 bases; junction bases outside the gene matches: 5. This CDR3 contains 14 residues. Germline V gene sequence: CDR1 LNHDA, CDR2 SQIVND (reference sequence). The CDR3 DNA reads as TGTGCCAGTAAGTCGACAGGGGGCTATCAGCCCCAGCATTTT. It encodes CASKSTGGYQPQHF. Drawing the rest from reference TRBV19 and TRBJ1-5, the complete variable domain is DGGITQSPKYLFRKEGQNVTLSCEQNLNHDAMYWYRQDPGQGLRLIYYSQIVNDFQKGDIAEGYSVSREKKESFPLTVTSAQKNPTAFYLCASKSTGGYQPQHFGDGTRLSIL.

Here the CDR3 DNA reads TGTGCCAGCAGCCAAGATAGGGACAGTCTGTATGGCTACACCTTC. Its translation is CASSQDRDSLYGYTF. This chain uses TRBV4-2 with TRBJ1-2; 7 nucleotides agree with TRBD1. V lost 0 bases to trimming and J lost 5 bases; unmatched junction nucleotides: 6. The germline gives CDR1 LGHNA, CDR2 YNFKEQ. This CDR3 has 15 amino acids.

This chain uses TRBV30 with TRBJ1-1, with D hard to call. The CDR3 covers 11 residues. Between the trimmed V and J ends, which lost 2 bases and 2 bases, there was a span of 3 bases. Germline V lookup: CDR1 GTSNPN, CDR2 SVGIG (reference sequence). The CDR3 sequence: CAWSLNTEAFF. The CDR3 DNA follows: TGTGCCTGGAGTTTAAACACTGAAGCTTTCTTT.

As regards this clone: A read error may account for a junction end that differs from germline. The chain has TRBV12-3 or TRBV12-4 and TRBJ1-2; D perhaps matches TRBD1 (6 bases). CDR3 length equals 12 residues. The CDR3 reads CASSLAGVGYTF. The CDR3, as DNA: TGTGCCAGCAGTCTAGCAGGGGTCGGCTACACCTTC.

The chain has TRBV3-1 (or the pseudogene TRBV3-2) and TRBJ2-7; 9 nucleotides line up with TRBD1. Per the germline V gene, CDR1 is LGHDT and CDR2 is YNNKEL (reference sequence). This CDR3 is 14 amino acids long. The junction had 4 bases not matched to a gene; V was cut back by 1 base and J by 6 bases. CDR3 residues: CASSQGTGGREQYF. In DNA, the CDR3 is TGTGCCAGCAGCCAAGGTACAGGGGGCCGCGAGCAGTACTTC.

The V and J genes are TRBV7-9 and TRBJ1-1; D not certain. The CDR3 spans 15 residues. CDR1 and CDR2 from the germline V gene are SEHNR and FQNEAQ (reference sequence). Trimming removed 5 bases from V and 0 bases from J, with 13 bases in between. The DNA of the CDR3 is TGTGCCAGCAGCATCACTGCGTCCATGAACACTGAAGCTTTCTTT. Residues: CASSITASMNTEAFF.

This sequence joins TRBV11-2 and TRBJ2-7; 8 positions agree with TRBD2. Germline V gene data show CDR1 as SGHAT and CDR2 as FQNNGV. After removal of 3 bases from V and 0 bases from J, the junction contained 4 bases not matched to a gene. The CDR3 is 15 amino acids. CDR3 nucleotide sequence: TGTGCCAGCAGCTTGGAGCGGGGGCCCTCCTACGAGCAGTACTTC. Amino acids: CASSLERGPSYEQYF.

The chain employs TRBV18 and TRBJ2-7; 10 nucleotides agree with TRBD1. This CDR3 spans 15 amino acids. The V gene's germline CDR1 is KGHSH and CDR2 LQKENI. V lost 3 bases, J lost 4 bases, and 6 bases stayed unmatched. The CDR3 is CASSPRTGGAYEQYF. The CDR3 coding sequence is TGTGCCAGCTCACCGCGGACAGGGGGAGCATACGAGCAGTACTTC.

This clone was recorded only once. The chain has TRBV5-1 and TRBJ2-5, with D unresolved. This CDR3 is built from 16 residues. V was trimmed by 0 bases and J by 3 bases, leaving 15 bases between them. Germline lookup yields CDR1 SGHRS and CDR2 YFSETQ. As DNA, the CDR3 is TGCGCCAGCAGCTTGGCCCCCTGGCACGGAGAAGAGACCCAGTACTTC. Its translation is CASSLAPWHGEETQYF.

The chain combines TRBV27 with TRBJ2-7, with TRBD2 matching 7 bases. Losses at the gene ends were 4 bases for V and 4 bases for J; bases not matched to a gene: 7. This CDR3 has 14 amino acids. CDR1 and CDR2 from the germline V gene are MNHEY and SMNVEV (reference sequence). This CDR3 is CASSWGLSNYEQYF. DNA of the CDR3: TGTGCCAGCAGTTGGGGACTAAGTAATTACGAGCAGTACTTC.

This clone has only a few counts. This sequence joins TRBV4-1 and TRBJ2-1; 9 bases align to TRBD2. Germline-derived CDR1 and CDR2 are MGHRA and YSYEKL. This CDR3 contains 16 residues. The trim removed 0 bases at V and 6 bases at J, leaving 6 bases unmatched. CDR3 bases: TGCGCCAGCAGCCAAGAATGGCGGGGGGGCCGCAATGAGCAGTTCTTC. Its protein is CASSQEWRGGRNEQFF.

V and J are TRBV27 and TRBJ1-2; D gene unclear. The CDR3 contains 13 residues. V was pared by 11 bases and J by 0 bases, with 13 bases between. The germline CDR1 and CDR2 sequences are MNHEY and SMNVEV (reference sequence). CDR3 protein: CASKLGANYGYTF. CDR3 bases: TGTGCCTCTAAACTAGGAGCTAACTATGGCTACACCTTC.